A selection of T cell receptor beta chains follows, all from one sample in a study of siplizumab effects on memory and regulatory T cells. TCRdb keeps only in-frame clones here, not all; method: immunoSEQ multiplex PCR. The data contain about 120,000 clones, 80% to 95% of them singletons. What was sequenced was non-Treg CD4+ T cells sorted from blood. The receptors were gathered from a human donor in good health. CDR3s include the opening cysteine and the closing phenylalanine or tryptophan. A D gene is named only where the DNA matches it firmly. Only part of the rows carry a size: once, few, many, or a class if the clone is expanded.

d_gene,j_gene,v_gene,abundance,CDR3nt,CDR3aa
-,TRBJ2-5,TRBV19,-,TGTGCCAGTAGCCTCCAAGAGACCCAGTACTTC,CASSLQETQYF
-,TRBJ2-5,TRBV7-2,-,TGTGCCAGCGGAGGAGGGTGGGCGGATCAAGAGACCCAGTACTTC,CASGGGWADQETQYF
-,TRBJ2-2,TRBV12-5,-,TGTGCTAGTGGTTTGGTACAGACGAACACCGGGGAGCTGTTTTTT,CASGLVQTNTGELFF
-,TRBJ2-1,TRBV4-1,-,TGCGCCAGCAGCCAACAGGGGGAGCAGTTCTTC,CASSQQGEQFF
-,TRBJ1-2,TRBV19,-,TGTGCCAGTAGCCGTGACCCCCGGGGCTACACCTTC,CASSRDPRGYTF
-,TRBJ1-2,TRBV21-1,once,TGTGCCAGCACCTTGACAGGGGACGGCTACACCTTC,CASTLTGDGYTF
-,TRBJ1-2,TRBV5-1,-,TGCGCCAGCAGCTTGAACACAGGGCTACTCCAAGGGTATGGCTACACCTTC,CASSLNTGLLQGYGYTF
-,TRBJ2-7,TRBV5-1,-,TGCGCCAGCAGTCGTACTACAGATACCTACGAGCAGTACTTC,CASSRTTDTYEQYF
TRBD2,TRBJ2-5,TRBV9,-,TGTGCCAGCAGCGTCCCCCTCCTAGCGGGGGGAATAGAGACCCAGTACTTC,CASSVPLLAGGIETQYF
-,TRBJ1-2,TRBV7-2,-,TGTGCCAGCAGCTTAGGGACCGGGACTTATGGCTACACCTTC,CASSLGTGTYGYTF
-,TRBJ1-5,TRBV18,-,TGTGCCAGCTCACCTCCGGGTCGAAGCGGGCAGCCCCAGCATTTT,CASSPPGRSGQPQHF
TRBD1,TRBJ1-6,TRBV7-2,-,TGTGCCAGCAGCGGACAGGCGAGCTCCTATAATTCACCCCTCCACTTT,CASSGQASSYNSPLHF
TRBD1,TRBJ1-4,TRBV2,-,TGTGCCAGCAGTGCCAGGGGGAAGGATGAAAAACTGTTTTTT,CASSARGKDEKLFF
-,TRBJ2-7,TRBV19,-,TGTGCCAGTAGTATAGTGGCAGGAGCTTACGAGCAGTACTTC,CASSIVAGAYEQYF
TRBD1,TRBJ1-4,TRBV27,-,TGTGCCAGCAGTTTACTCCGGACAGGTGGTAATGAAAAACTGTTTTTT,CASSLLRTGGNEKLFF
-,TRBJ1-1,TRBV27,-,TGTGCCAGCAGCCTCGCCCGGGGCACTGAAGCTTTCTTT,CASSLARGTEAFF
-,TRBJ1-1,TRBV19,-,TGTGCCAGTAGTACCTCGACAGTGAACACTGAAGCTTTCTTT,CASSTSTVNTEAFF
-,TRBJ2-7,TRBV7-8,-,TGTGCCAGCAGCTCTCGGGACGGTTCCTACGAGCAGTACTTC,CASSSRDGSYEQYF
-,TRBJ1-2,TRBV19,-,TGTGCCAGTAGTATCACCCAGCGCAGCTATGGCTACACCTTC,CASSITQRSYGYTF
-,TRBJ1-1,TRBV5-6,-,TGTGCCAGCGCCCTGAAGGGGGGTACGAACACTGAAGCTTTCTTT,CASALKGGTNTEAFF
-,TRBJ1-4,TRBV18,-,TGTGCCAGCTCACCGGAGGGGGCTAATGAAAAACTGTTTTTT,CASSPEGANEKLFF
-,TRBJ2-7,TRBV28,-,TGTGCCAGCAGTTTAGGGGCAGCCTACGAGCAGTACTTC,CASSLGAAYEQYF
-,TRBJ2-3,TRBV2,-,TGTGCCAGCAGTACAGCTCCGTCGGGAGATACGCAGTATTTT,CASSTAPSGDTQYF
TRBD1,TRBJ1-1,TRBV7-3,-,TGTGCCAGCAGCCATGACAGGGATACTGAAGCTTTCTTT,CASSHDRDTEAFF
-,TRBJ2-6,TRBV15,-,TGTGCCACGGGGTCAGGGCAAGGTCCCCATTATTTCTCTGGGGCCAACGTCCTGACTTTC,CATGSGQGPHYFSGANVLTF
-,TRBJ2-2,TRBV2,-,TGTGCCAGCGTGCCAGAAAACACCGGGGAGCTGTTTTTT,CASVPENTGELFF
TRBD1,TRBJ1-2,TRBV5-4,-,TGTGCCAGCACTCACACAGGACAGGGAGCAGTCGGCTACACCTTC,CASTHTGQGAVGYTF
TRBD1,TRBJ2-5,TRBV6-1,-,TGTGCCAGTCCTCAGGGGGCAGGGGGGACCCAGTACTTC,CASPQGAGGTQYF
-,TRBJ1-2,TRBV19,-,TGTGCCAGTAGTATAGACCTTTCACCCCCTCGGGACGATGGCTACACCTTC,CASSIDLSPPRDDGYTF
-,TRBJ1-1,TRBV7-3,-,TGTGCCAGCAGCTTAGGGTACGCAGGGGCTGAAGCTTTCTTT,CASSLGYAGAEAFF
TRBD2,TRBJ2-5,TRBV7-3,-,TGTGCCAGCAGCCCTGGGACTAGCCCTCGGACCCAGTACTTC,CASSPGTSPRTQYF
-,TRBJ1-1,TRBV11-2,-,TGTGCCAGCAGCCGCACAGGGACTGAAGCTTTCTTT,CASSRTGTEAFF
TRBD1,TRBJ1-2,TRBV5-4,-,TGTGCCAGCAGCCTGACAGGGGATGGAGGCTACACCTTC,CASSLTGDGGYTF
TRBD1,TRBJ1-6,TRBV28,-,TGTGCCAGCAGTATGCCGGGGACAGGGGTTCATTCACCCCTCCACTTT,CASSMPGTGVHSPLHF
TRBD1,TRBJ1-1,TRBV12-5,few,TGTGCTAGTGGATTGGGACAGGTGGCCACTGAAGCTTTCTTT,CASGLGQVATEAFF
-,TRBJ1-2,TRBV14,few,TGTGCCAGCAGCCAAGATCGGATTGGCTACACCTTC,CASSQDRIGYTF
-,TRBJ2-7,TRBV10-2,-,TGCGCCAGCAGTGACACCTATTCCGAGCAGTACTTC,CASSDTYSEQYF
TRBD2,TRBJ2-3,TRBV19,-,TGTGCCAGTTCTAAAAAAACTAGCGGCCCTAGCACAGATACGCAGTATTTT,CASSKKTSGPSTDTQYF
TRBD1,TRBJ1-5,TRBV19,-,TGTGCCAGTAGTGAGACAGGGGGTTCTCATCAGCCCCAGCATTTT,CASSETGGSHQPQHF
TRBD1,TRBJ1-5,TRBV18,-,TGTGCCAGCTCATCCGGACAGGGCAATCAGCCCCAGCATTTT,CASSSGQGNQPQHF
-,TRBJ1-1,TRBV4-1,once,TGCGCCAGCAGACGGGACATATCGAACACTGAAGCTTTCTTT,CASRRDISNTEAFF
-,TRBJ1-1,TRBV5-6,few,TGTGCCAGCAGCTTGCGGGGGAGGATAAACACTGAAGCTTTCTTT,CASSLRGRINTEAFF
-,TRBJ2-1,TRBV29-1,-,TGCAGCGTTGTGGGCAACTACAATGAGCAGTTCTTC,CSVVGNYNEQFF
TRBD1,TRBJ1-6,TRBV9,-,TGTGCCAGCAGCGTCTCCGGGGACAGGGATAATCCCCTCCACTTT,CASSVSGDRDNPLHF
TRBD1,TRBJ1-1,TRBV19,-,TGTGCCAGTTTTAACAGGGGCTGGGCGGAAGCTTTCTTT,CASFNRGWAEAFF
-,TRBJ2-1,TRBV15,once,TGTGCCACCAGCAAGGGTCCGGGTTACAATGAGCAGTTCTTC,CATSKGPGYNEQFF
TRBD2,TRBJ2-3,TRBV9,once,TGTGCCAGCAGCCCCCTAGCGGGGACCCCTGTCACAGATACGCAGTATTTT,CASSPLAGTPVTDTQYF
-,TRBJ2-5,TRBV18,once,TGTGCCAGCTCACGCATTCTCGAAGAGACCCAGTACTTC,CASSRILEETQYF
-,TRBJ1-4,TRBV7-7,-,TGTGCCAGCAGCTTAGGGGCAGGGAATAATGAAAAACTGTTTTTT,CASSLGAGNNEKLFF
-,TRBJ1-6,TRBV5-4,-,TGTGCCAGCAGCCAACTATTATACGGGGAATCACCCCTCCACTTT,CASSQLLYGESPLHF
-,TRBJ1-5,TRBV5-1,-,TGCGCCAGCAGCCGAGGGATTCCTGGGGAGGAGCCCCAGCATTTT,CASSRGIPGEEPQHF
-,TRBJ1-3,TRBV7-6,-,TGTGCCAGCAGCTTGGTTCAGGGATCTGGAAACACCATATATTTT,CASSLVQGSGNTIYF
-,TRBJ2-1,TRBV27,once,TGTGCCAGCAAAGGGGGGGGGACGGGCAATGAGCAGTTCTTC,CASKGGGTGNEQFF
-,TRBJ1-6,TRBV9,-,TGTGCCAGCAGCGTTCTGGGGGATTCACCCCTCCACTTT,CASSVLGDSPLHF
-,TRBJ2-3,TRBV5-4,-,TGTGCCAGCAGCGACCCTGGAAAGCGGGTCACAGATACGCAGTATTTT,CASSDPGKRVTDTQYF
-,TRBJ1-2,TRBV4-3,-,TGCGCCAGCAGCCAAGATCGTAGGACAGCAAGTTATGGCTACACCTTC,CASSQDRRTASYGYTF
TRBD1,TRBJ2-1,TRBV10-3,-,TGTGCCATCATGGGGACAGGGGTGTCCTACAATGAGCAGTTCTTC,CAIMGTGVSYNEQFF